Below, one TCR beta chain is given with its context. Its antigen is unknown. This entry comes from a study of cytotoxic CD8 clonotypes in ibrutinib-treated CLL. Study-wide background: Enrolment comprised about 10 relapsed/refractory and some 15 treatment-naive patients; 17 to 18 were IGHV unmutated. General study points: Clonality was higher at ibrutinib response and returned toward baseline at progression.

Target depth was 1 in 200,000 to 1 in 1 million T cells, about 10x per clonotype. Profiled with immunoSEQ multiplex PCR; TCRdb holds only in-frame clones, not every one. The sample shows about 25,000 clones, 85% of them seen only once. TCR beta libraries used approximately 1.9 micrograms of genomic DNA from cryopreserved PBMCs. Trimming pared 7 bases from V and 2 bases from J, leaving 14 bases between. CDR1 SQVTM and CDR2 ANQGSEA come from the germline V gene. The CDR3 totals 13 residues. This clonotype was obtained from a human donor with chronic lymphocytic leukemia. This chain uses TRBV29-1 with TRBJ1-2; possibly TRBD1 for D (6 bases). This sample comprised PBMCs, obtained after 24 months of ibrutinib treatment. In DNA, the CDR3 is TGCAGCGCCGCGTGGGGGGGCAACTATGGCTACACCTTC. It yields the protein CSAAWGGNYGYTF.